These T cell receptor beta chains were read from a single sample in a study of T cells in localized non-small cell lung cancer. Generated by immunoSEQ multiplex PCR, the TCRdb table keeps only in-frame clones and is missing some. The profile shows around 70,000 clones, roughly 84% of them singletons. The sequences come from peripheral blood, collected before any cancer treatment. These receptors were obtained from a female donor older than 55 with stage I lung adenocarcinoma. CDR3s include the opening cysteine and the closing phenylalanine or tryptophan.

V gene: TRBV7-3
CDR3 protein: CASSLSPSVNTGELFF

V gene: TRBV5-6
CDR3 protein: CASSFGTGGGYLPGQYF

V gene: TRBV5-1
CDR3 protein: CASSIYGVPDEQYF

V gene: TRBV6-6
CDR3 protein: CASSYPGQGVGGYTF

V gene: TRBV18
CDR3 protein: CASSPEKGVVSYEQYF

V gene: TRBV28
CDR3 protein: CASSRLRLGYSGNTIYF

V gene: TRBV6-5
CDR3 protein: CASRGSGTDTQYF

V gene: TRBV6-1
CDR3 protein: CASSTTGFYHTEAFF

V gene: TRBV6-5
CDR3 protein: CASSWGLAGTVQYF

V gene: TRBV5-1
CDR3 protein: CASSPGRVGTDTQYF

V gene: TRBV27
CDR3 protein: CASALVAGGPYEQYF

V gene: TRBV7-2
CDR3 protein: CASSSYIYGYTF

V gene: TRBV10-2
CDR3 protein: CASSESASNQPQHF

V gene: TRBV19
CDR3 protein: CASRPVSSGQGYTF

V gene: TRBV7-3
CDR3 protein: CASSPIPTGSNTEAFF

V gene: TRBV11-3
CDR3 protein: CASSSGGDYTDTQYF

V gene: TRBV27
CDR3 protein: CASSLWSGANVLTF